Below, 16 T cell receptor beta chains from the same sample are listed, as sequenced in a study of blood T cells in healthy people across ages. The use of a sample-barcoded 5' primer and a J-beta primer mix characterized a second PCR of roughly 6 to 11 cycles. TCRdb re-called the 5' RACE reads with MiXCR, one entry per CDR3 protein. The repertoire holds about 1.5 million distinct CDR3 sequences, with approximately 39% as singletons. Sequencing was done on a sample of blood. Receptors were obtained from a young woman in good health.

This clonotype was recorded once. This chain joins TRBV6-6 and TRBJ2-5; D may match TRBD1 or TRBD2 (6 bases each). V lost 2 bases and J lost 3, with 16 bases in between. CDR3 size: 16 residues. CDR1 is MNHNY and CDR2 is SVGAGI in the germline V gene (reference sequence). The CDR3 DNA reads as TGTGCCAGCAGTTACATCTGGAGGGGGTTGAAAGAGACCCAGTACTTC. Translating it yields CASSYIWRGLKETQYF.

The table lists this clonotype with a few counts. The V call is TRBV29-1, the J call TRBJ1-1; no reliable D call. The V gene's germline CDR1 is SQVTM and CDR2 ANQGSEA. Trimming took off 3 bases at V and 7 bases at J, with 12 bases between the two ends. The CDR3 runs 12 residues. The CDR3: CSVDIYGIEAFF. The CDR3 region has the DNA TGCAGCGTTGATATATATGGTATTGAAGCTTTCTTT.

With respect to this clonotype: One end of the junction fails to match germline, which may point to a read error. The genes are TRBV7-8 and TRBJ2-1; unclear D gene. The CDR3 extends over 15 amino acids. Looked up from germline, CDR1 is SGHVS and CDR2 is FQNEAQ. The CDR3 DNA is TGTGCCAGCAGCCGGATGACGGGCTCCCACAATGAGCAGTTCTTC. It yields the protein CASSRMTGSHNEQFF.

This clonotype was seen a single time. The chain is built from TRBV10-3 and TRBJ1-1; D may be TRBD1 (6 bases). Trimming shortened V by 2 bases and J by 1 base, and 14 bases separated the two germline ends. Germline loops: CDR1 ENHRY, CDR2 SYGVKD. The CDR3 covers 16 residues. The CDR3 DNA reads as TGTGCCATCAGTGAGGCGACAGGAACTCCGAACACTGAAGCTTTCTTT. This sequence encodes CAISEATGTPNTEAFF.

CDR3 sequence (DNA): TGCAGCGTTAGGAGGACTAGCGGTGACAATGAGCAGTTCTTC. It translates to CSVRRTSGDNEQFF. V is TRBV29-1 and J is TRBJ2-1, with 10 nucleotides matching TRBD2. This CDR3 spans 14 amino acids. Losses at the gene ends were 5 bases for V and 5 bases for J; bases not matched to a gene: 6. The germline V gene has CDR1 SQVTM and CDR2 ANQGSEA.

The chain carries TRBV6-2 or TRBV6-3 and TRBJ2-5; tentatively, D is TRBD2 (6 bases). The CDR3 covers 14 residues. Trimming left V 7 bases short and J 2 bases short, with 14 bases between. Germline V lookup: CDR1 MNHEY, CDR2 SVGEGT. DNA for the CDR3: TGTGCCAGCAACCAGATGCGGGGACAAGAGACCCAGTACTTC. Translating gives CASNQMRGQETQYF.

V and J are TRBV20-1 and TRBJ2-5, with D possibly being TRBD2 (6 bases). The end of the DNA aligns better with TRBJ2-1, so the J call may be wrong. The CDR3 sequence is 15 residues long. Germline values: CDR1 DFQATT, CDR2 SNEGSKA (reference sequence). The DNA for the CDR3 is TGCAGTGCTAGGGGCGGGAAAAAGAACCAAGAGACCCAGTTCTTC. Translation: CSARGGKKNQETQFF.

The sample holds a few counts of this clonotype. The chain links TRBV15 to TRBJ2-3; 7 bases agree with TRBD1. This CDR3 comprises 17 residues. Losses at the gene ends were 4 bases for V and 2 bases for J; bases not matched to a gene: 12. CDR1 LNHNV and CDR2 YYDKDF come from the germline V gene (reference sequence). The CDR3 DNA reads TGTGCCACCAGCACTTCCCTCGGACAGGCATCCACAGATACGCAGTATTTT. Its protein product is CATSTSLGQASTDTQYF.

The chain couples TRBV29-1 to TRBJ2-1, with TRBD2 as a possible D gene (5 bases). CDR3 length: 15 amino acids. Deletions cut 2 bases from V and 5 bases from J, with 16 bases between. Germline CDR1 reads SQVTM; CDR2 reads ANQGSEA. Here the CDR3 DNA reads TGCAGCGTTGAATGGTCGACGGGAATCCACAATGAGCAGTTCTTC. Protein sequence: CSVEWSTGIHNEQFF.

The J gene is TRBJ1-4, the V gene TRBV12-3 or TRBV12-4; 9 bases align to TRBD1. Trimming cost V 6 bases and J 5 bases; bases outside gene matches: 4. The length of the CDR3 is 14 residues. The CDR3 loop is CASRNRGPNEKLFF. The CDR3 bases are TGTGCCAGCAGGAACAGGGGGCCGAATGAAAAACTGTTTTTT.

The chain has TRBV29-1 and TRBJ2-1; 10 positions match TRBD2. CDR3 length: 14 residues. The J segment lost 5 bases and the V segment lost 7 bases, leaving 8 bases of the junction unmatched. CDR1 is SQVTM, CDR2 ANQGSEA, per germline. CDR3 in DNA: TGCAGCGCCAGCGGGAGGGCCGGTCACAATGAGCAGTTCTTC. It encodes CSASGRAGHNEQFF.

V gene TRBV20-1 combines with J gene TRBJ1-5; D is possibly TRBD1 (5 bases). Germline lookup yields CDR1 DFQATT and CDR2 SNEGSKA (reference sequence). The V end lost 1 base, the J end lost 5 bases, and 12 bases lay between the germline ends. This CDR3 region has 14 residues. The CDR3 protein is CSARGQGFYQPQHF. CDR3 in DNA: TGCAGTGCTAGAGGGCAGGGATTTTATCAGCCCCAGCATTTT.

The V gene is TRBV12-3 or TRBV12-4, the J gene TRBJ2-1, with a weak D call TRBD2 (5 bases). Trimming shortened V by 7 bases and J by 0 bases, and 13 bases separated the two germline ends. The CDR3 sequence is 15 residues long. The CDR3 DNA sequence: TGTGCCAGCACCAGAGACTATCCCTCCTACAATGAGCAGTTCTTC. It translates to CASTRDYPSYNEQFF.

This clonotype appeared a few times. The chain employs TRBV6-2 or TRBV6-3 and TRBJ1-5; D gene uncertain. Trimming left V 5 bases short and J 3 bases short, with 11 bases between. CDR3 length equals 14 residues. Germline CDR1 is MNHEY and CDR2 is SVGEGT. The CDR3 is CASSPQAINQPQHF. CDR3 DNA sequence: TGTGCCAGCAGTCCGCAGGCGATCAATCAGCCCCAGCATTTT.

V gene TRBV7-9 combines with J gene TRBJ2-5; 7 bases are shared with TRBD1. Germline V gene sequence: CDR1 SEHNR, CDR2 FQNEAQ (reference sequence). The V gene end was trimmed by 4 bases and the J gene end by 3 bases; junction bases not matched to a gene: 5. The length of the CDR3 is 14 residues. CDR3 amino acids: CASSYTDREETQYF. The CDR3 nucleotides read TGTGCCAGCAGCTATACCGACAGGGAAGAGACCCAGTACTTC.

A note on this clonotype: The junction and the germline gene differ at one end; a read error may be behind it. The rearrangement uses TRBV12-3 or TRBV12-4 and TRBJ2-1; 7 positions match TRBD1. The CDR3 totals 17 residues. The CDR3 DNA reads TGTGCCAGCAGTTCATTTAGGGGGCGCGGATCCTACAGTGAGCAGTTCTTC. Protein: CASSSFRGRGSYSEQFF.